Listed below are T cell receptor beta chains from one sample, sequenced in a study of blood T cell repertoires in COVID-19. The table came from immunoSEQ multiplex PCR; TCRdb's copy has only in-frame clones and leaves some out. The sample includes 84,000 or so clones, around 83% of them seen just once. Sequenced sample: peripheral blood. These receptor sequences come from a man older than 75 with active or convalescent COVID-19. CDR3s include the opening cysteine and the closing phenylalanine or tryptophan. A D gene is named only where the DNA matches it firmly. Clone size is shown for a subset of rows, as once, few, many or a class of expanded clone.

V gene: TRBV5-4; J gene: TRBJ1-2; D gene: .; clone size: once; CDR3 protein: CASSLVGRQNYGYTF; CDR3 DNA: TGTGCCAGCAGCTTGGTGGGCCGACAGAACTATGGCTACACCTTC
V gene: TRBV28; J gene: TRBJ1-4; D gene: .; clone size: .; CDR3 protein: CASSPAMYREKLFF; CDR3 DNA: TGTGCCAGCAGCCCCGCAATGTATCGGGAAAAACTGTTTTTT
V gene: TRBV5-1; J gene: TRBJ2-5; D gene: TRBD1; clone size: .; CDR3 protein: CASSAGQGQVTQYF; CDR3 DNA: TGCGCCAGCAGCGCCGGACAGGGGCAAGTGACCCAGTACTTC
V gene: TRBV10-3; J gene: TRBJ2-7; D gene: TRBD2; clone size: .; CDR3 protein: CAISLLAGGSYEQYF; CDR3 DNA: TGTGCCATCAGCTTACTAGCGGGAGGCTCCTACGAGCAGTACTTC
V gene: TRBV28; J gene: TRBJ1-2; D gene: TRBD1; clone size: .; CDR3 protein: CASRLSGQDGYTF; CDR3 DNA: TGTGCCAGCAGACTTTCTGGACAGGATGGCTACACCTTC
V gene: TRBV3-1/TRBV3-2; J gene: TRBJ2-2; D gene: TRBD1; clone size: .; CDR3 protein: CASSPRTGGNTGELFF; CDR3 DNA: TGTGCCAGCAGCCCGCGGACAGGGGGTAACACCGGGGAGCTGTTTTTT
V gene: TRBV4-1; J gene: TRBJ2-2; D gene: TRBD1; clone size: few; CDR3 protein: CASSRRSRDRGYIMGTGELFF; CDR3 DNA: TGCGCCAGCAGCCGACGGAGCCGGGACAGGGGGTATATTATGGGCACCGGGGAGCTGTTTTTT
V gene: TRBV4-1; J gene: TRBJ2-1; D gene: TRBD1; clone size: .; CDR3 protein: CASSPSPGTDNEQFF; CDR3 DNA: TGCGCCAGCAGCCCCTCGCCAGGGACAGACAATGAGCAGTTCTTC
V gene: TRBV7-6; J gene: TRBJ2-6; D gene: TRBD1; clone size: .; CDR3 protein: CASSLSSRQGAYSGANVLTF; CDR3 DNA: TGTGCCAGCAGCTTATCCTCGAGACAGGGGGCTTACTCTGGGGCCAACGTCCTGACTTTC
V gene: TRBV2; J gene: TRBJ1-5; D gene: TRBD1; clone size: once; CDR3 protein: CASKGQGGVGGNQPQHF; CDR3 DNA: TGTGCCAGCAAAGGACAGGGGGGGGTTGGTGGCAATCAGCCCCAGCATTTT
V gene: TRBV11-3; J gene: TRBJ2-2; D gene: TRBD1; clone size: .; CDR3 protein: CASSRTGVRTDLANTGELFF; CDR3 DNA: TGTGCCAGCAGCCGGACAGGGGTGCGAACGGATTTGGCGAACACCGGGGAGCTGTTTTTT
V gene: TRBV25-1; J gene: TRBJ1-2; D gene: .; clone size: .; CDR3 protein: CASSEYGGVSGYTF; CDR3 DNA: TGTGCCAGCAGTGAATACGGAGGGGTATCCGGCTACACCTTC
V gene: TRBV29-1; J gene: TRBJ2-4; D gene: TRBD1; clone size: .; CDR3 protein: CSVRDREVTNIQYF; CDR3 DNA: TGCAGCGTGCGGGACAGGGAGGTAACGAACATTCAGTACTTC
V gene: TRBV7-3; J gene: TRBJ2-1; D gene: .; clone size: .; CDR3 protein: CASSTQPGHYNEQFF; CDR3 DNA: TGTGCCAGCAGCACACAACCGGGACACTACAATGAGCAGTTCTTC
V gene: TRBV19; J gene: TRBJ2-3; D gene: .; clone size: once; CDR3 protein: CASRTVGTDTQYF; CDR3 DNA: TGTGCCAGCAGGACTGTCGGCACAGATACGCAGTATTTT
V gene: TRBV10-3; J gene: TRBJ1-2; D gene: TRBD1; clone size: .; CDR3 protein: CAISESRTGDGYTF; CDR3 DNA: TGTGCCATCAGTGAGTCTAGGACAGGGGATGGCTACACCTTC
V gene: TRBV11-2; J gene: TRBJ2-3; D gene: TRBD1; clone size: .; CDR3 protein: CASRFYHSGTGGRDTQYF; CDR3 DNA: TGTGCCAGCAGGTTCTACCACTCCGGGACAGGGGGAAGAGATACGCAGTATTTT
V gene: TRBV7-2; J gene: TRBJ1-2; D gene: .; clone size: .; CDR3 protein: CASSLWTANNGYTF; CDR3 DNA: TGTGCCAGCAGCCTGTGGACAGCGAACAATGGCTACACCTTC
V gene: TRBV6-5; J gene: TRBJ2-3; D gene: TRBD2; clone size: .; CDR3 protein: CASSSLAGSDTQYF; CDR3 DNA: TGTGCCAGCAGCTCACTAGCGGGATCAGATACGCAGTATTTT
V gene: TRBV19; J gene: TRBJ2-1; D gene: TRBD2; clone size: .; CDR3 protein: CASSGHGTSLDRDEQFF; CDR3 DNA: TGTGCCAGTAGTGGGCACGGGACTAGCCTCGATCGGGATGAGCAGTTCTTC
V gene: TRBV28; J gene: TRBJ1-3; D gene: TRBD1; clone size: .; CDR3 protein: CASSRQGAQGNTIYF; CDR3 DNA: TGTGCCAGCAGTCGACAGGGGGCGCAGGGAAACACCATATATTTT
V gene: TRBV27; J gene: TRBJ1-4; D gene: .; clone size: few; CDR3 protein: CASSLWAGREKLFF; CDR3 DNA: TGTGCCAGCAGTTTATGGGCAGGGAGGGAAAAACTGTTTTTT
V gene: TRBV5-1; J gene: TRBJ2-6; D gene: .; clone size: once; CDR3 protein: CASYNLGRTNVLTF; CDR3 DNA: TGCGCCAGCTATAACTTAGGGAGGACCAACGTCCTGACTTTC
V gene: TRBV4-2; J gene: TRBJ2-7; D gene: .; clone size: .; CDR3 protein: CASSQAAAVLYEQYF; CDR3 DNA: TGTGCCAGCAGCCAAGCAGCAGCGGTTCTCTACGAGCAGTACTTC
V gene: TRBV28; J gene: TRBJ2-5; D gene: TRBD2; clone size: .; CDR3 protein: CASSSPSGSGEETQYF; CDR3 DNA: TGTGCCAGCAGTTCCCCAAGCGGGAGTGGCGAAGAGACCCAGTACTTC
V gene: TRBV2; J gene: TRBJ1-5; D gene: .; clone size: .; CDR3 protein: CASSTGFDQPQHF; CDR3 DNA: TGTGCCAGCAGTACCGGGTTCGATCAGCCCCAGCATTTT
V gene: TRBV30; J gene: TRBJ1-2; D gene: TRBD1; clone size: .; CDR3 protein: CAWETGTGVNNYGYTF; CDR3 DNA: TGTGCCTGGGAGACCGGGACAGGGGTTAATAACTATGGCTACACCTTC
V gene: TRBV19; J gene: TRBJ1-5; D gene: .; clone size: .; CDR3 protein: CASSILPGPQHF; CDR3 DNA: TGTGCCAGTAGTATCCTTCCAGGGCCCCAGCATTTT
V gene: TRBV7-9; J gene: TRBJ1-6; D gene: TRBD1; clone size: few; CDR3 protein: CASSQQGAPLHF; CDR3 DNA: TGTGCCAGCAGCCAACAGGGGGCACCCCTCCACTTT
V gene: TRBV7-2; J gene: TRBJ1-1; D gene: TRBD1; clone size: .; CDR3 protein: CASSPTRQGEAFF; CDR3 DNA: TGTGCCAGCAGCCCGACTCGACAGGGTGAAGCTTTCTTT
V gene: TRBV19; J gene: TRBJ2-1; D gene: TRBD1; clone size: once; CDR3 protein: CASSIPGQNNEQFF; CDR3 DNA: TGTGCCAGTAGTATACCGGGACAGAACAATGAGCAGTTCTTC